This T cell receptor (beta chain) stems from a study of beta chain features in type 1 diabetes. Germline CDR1 ENHRY, CDR2 SYGVKD. The CDR3 is 12 amino acids. V lost 8 bases and J 8 bases, leaving 13 bases between the germline ends. Study-level points and caveats: VDJ junctions from patients with type 1 diabetes contained fewer insertions and more deletions. Since sequencing was performed on cDNA, cells with high TCR expression could be over-represented. Shorter templates may be favored by PCR, equally so in patients and controls.

This clone was seen ten or more times. What it binds is unknown. All of the isolated RNA was reverse transcribed, so expressed TCRB transcripts were sequenced. Assay: immunoSEQ multiplex PCR; the TCRdb copy retains only in-frame clones and omits some. The sample yields 300,000 to 350,000 clones, around 13% seen once. This sequence originates from a man younger than 45 in good health. The chain joins TRBV10-3 to TRBJ2-1; D is undetermined. The sequenced sample was central memory CD4+ T cells from blood. In nucleotides, the CDR3 is TGTGCCATCGGTCTTGGGATAGATGAGCAGTTCTTC. It encodes CAIGLGIDEQFF.